These 3 T cell receptor beta chains were all obtained from the same sample, sequenced in a study of human T cells and chemical hapten exposure. A single record per CDR3 protein comes from TCRdb applying MiXCR to the RACE reads. The sample holds about 100,000 distinct CDR3 sequences, about an eighth seen once. Time point denoted: patch test 2, 6 weeks after DPC sensitization. The sample's treatment: therapeutic diphenylcyclopropenone sensitization with weekly scalp DPC. Sequenced here: whole blood, sampled in connection with sensitization to the hapten diphenylcyclopropenone (DPC). These receptors all come from a woman between 40 and 50 years old with alopecia areata. Some clones in this sample may be carry-over from other donors' samples.

This clonotype was counted many times. The chain joins TRBV19 to TRBJ1-2; a possible D gene is TRBD1 (5 bases). V gave up 2 bases and J gave up 7 bases, with 14 bases separating them. CDR1 is LNHDA, CDR2 SQIVND, per germline (reference sequence). This CDR3 is 14 amino acids long. In DNA, the CDR3 is TGTGCCAGTAGTATAAACCCAAGGGGCTCTGGCTACACCTTC. It encodes CASSINPRGSGYTF.

About this clonotype: The germline gene is not matched at one end of the junction; a read error may be the cause. The gene calls are TRBV7-2 and TRBJ2-3; 11 bases align to TRBD2. Germline loops: CDR1 SGHTA, CDR2 FQGNSA. This CDR3 is 16 amino acids long. The CDR3 sequence: CASSLLAGGGTDTLYF. In nucleotides, the CDR3 is TGTGCCAGCAGCTTACTAGCGGGGGGAGGTACAGATACGCTGTATTTT.

This clonotype was picked up many times. The V call is TRBV7-8, the J call TRBJ2-3; D gene ambiguous. This CDR3 is built from 18 residues. Between the trimmed V and J ends, which lost 1 base and 0 bases, there was a span of 17 bases. Germline values: CDR1 SGHVS, CDR2 FQNEAQ. Here the CDR3 reads CASSLDSSWNTSTDTQYF. CDR3 DNA sequence: TGTGCCAGCAGCTTAGATTCCTCGTGGAATACTAGCACAGATACGCAGTATTTT.